What follows are 29 T cell receptor beta chains derived from one specimen sequenced in a study of spatial heterogeneity in lung cancer. MiXCR was run by TCRdb on the 5' RACE reads, yielding one entry per CDR3 protein. The data hold some 23,000 distinct CDR3 sequences, with 7% observed a single time. Noted time point: sample taken at primary tumor resection. Sequencing used PBMCs, obtained at surgery. Every receptor here comes from a male donor with early-stage non-small cell lung cancer.

This clonotype was observed many times. This chain connects TRBV11-2 to TRBJ1-6; D is uncertain. This CDR3 region has 18 residues. Germline assignment: CDR1 SGHAT and CDR2 FQNNGV. Between the trimmed V and J ends, which lost 1 base and 0 bases, there was a span of 13 bases. The CDR3: CASSLALSGSSYNSPLHF. The CDR3 nucleotides are TGTGCCAGCAGCTTAGCCCTTTCGGGAAGCTCCTATAATTCACCCCTCCACTTT.

As to this clonotype: It may be a read error: a sequence one base away is much more abundant. The V gene is TRBV27, the J gene TRBJ1-1; possibly TRBD1 for D (5 bases). The germline V and J ends were trimmed by 5 bases and 0 bases, with 16 bases remaining between them. The CDR3 spans 16 residues. The germline gives CDR1 MNHEY, CDR2 SMNVEV (reference sequence). CDR3 loop: CASSISWDRMNTEAFF. CDR3 bases: TGTGCCAGCAGTATCAGTTGGGACCGTATGAACACTGAAGCTTTCTTT.

This clonotype was seen at least ten times. V usage is TRBV4-2 and J usage is TRBJ2-1; a weak D match, TRBD1 (6 bases). The CDR3 totals 16 residues. Trimming removed 1 base from V and 6 bases from J, with 16 bases in between. Germline-derived CDR1 and CDR2 are LGHNA and YNFKEQ. The CDR3 DNA reads as TGTGCCAGCAGCCAAGGATCCGCAAGGGGGAGCAATGAGCAGTTCTTC. As protein: CASSQGSARGSNEQFF.

This clonotype was found many times. V usage is TRBV6-1 and J usage is TRBJ2-3; tentatively, D is TRBD1 or TRBD2 (6 bases each). Germline V lookup: CDR1 MNHNS, CDR2 SASEGT. The CDR3 covers 16 residues. The germline V and J ends were trimmed by 4 bases and 2 bases, with 16 bases remaining between them. The CDR3 loop reads CASSANGWGATDTQYF. The DNA of the CDR3 is TGTGCCAGCAGTGCGAATGGGTGGGGGGCCACAGATACGCAGTATTTT.

This clonotype appeared many times. The genes are TRBV29-1 and TRBJ1-4; D not resolved. The V end was cut by 0 bases, the J end by 11 bases, with 22 bases between. This CDR3 contains 16 residues. Germline CDR1 and CDR2: SQVTM and ANQGSEA. CDR3 bases: TGCAGCGTTGAAGATCTCCCCAACTCTGATCCGAGGAAACTGTTTTTT. Amino acids: CSVEDLPNSDPRKLFF.

This clonotype was found many times. The V call is TRBV5-1, the J call TRBJ2-1; D is undetermined. The V gene's germline CDR1 is SGHRS and CDR2 YFSETQ. The CDR3 totals 16 residues. V was trimmed by 3 bases and J by 0 bases, leaving 13 bases between them. CDR3 protein: CASSWKDGSSYNEQFF. The CDR3 nucleotides are TGCGCCAGCAGCTGGAAGGACGGAAGCTCCTACAATGAGCAGTTCTTC.

This clonotype was detected many times. The chain has TRBV20-1 and TRBJ1-5; TRBD1 agrees at 10 bases. The junction had 7 bases not matched to a gene; V was cut back by 6 bases and J by 2 bases. The germline V gene has CDR1 DFQATT and CDR2 SNEGSKA (reference sequence). The CDR3 runs to 15 residues. CDR3 protein: CSAGDRGVGNQPQHF. The CDR3 DNA follows: TGCAGTGCGGGGGACAGGGGAGTGGGCAATCAGCCCCAGCATTTT.

The CDR3 sequence is CASAILPGQAISGANVLTF. As DNA, the CDR3 is TGTGCCAGCGCTATCCTCCCGGGACAGGCGATCTCTGGGGCCAACGTCCTGACTTTC. The chain recombines TRBV18 with TRBJ2-6; TRBD1 aligns across 8 bases. The CDR3 has 19 amino acids. From germline, CDR1 is KGHSH and CDR2 LQKENI. The J segment lost 0 bases and the V segment lost 8 bases, leaving 15 bases of the junction unmatched. Complete variable domain (other parts from reference TRBV18 and TRBJ2-6): NAGVMQNPRHLVRRRGQEARLRCSPMKGHSHVYWYRQLPEEGLKFMVYLQKENIIDESGMPKERFSAEFPKEGPSILRIQQVVRGDSAAYFCASAILPGQAISGANVLTFGAGSRLTVL.

This clonotype appeared many times. The rearrangement links TRBV20-1 to TRBJ1-5, with 9 bases lining up with TRBD1. This CDR3 has 14 residues. Per germline, CDR1 DFQATT and CDR2 SNEGSKA (reference sequence). Trimming cost V 5 bases and J 6 bases; bases outside gene matches: 8. The CDR3 DNA sequence: TGCAGTGCTTCCGGGGACAGGGACATTCAGCCCCAGCATTTT. It codes for CSASGDRDIQPQHF.

This rearrangement joins TRBV12-3 or TRBV12-4 to TRBJ1-3, with D unresolved. With 3 bases removed from V and 1 base from J, the gap between germline ends came to 7 bases. The CDR3 is 14 amino acids. CDR3 sequence reads: CASSFPPSGNTIYF. The CDR3 bases are TGTGCCAGCAGTTTCCCCCCTTCTGGAAACACCATATATTTT.

This clonotype showed up many times. The chain has TRBV7-9 and TRBJ2-5, with D hard to call. Germline V gene sequence: CDR1 SEHNR, CDR2 FQNEAQ (reference sequence). The CDR3 has 14 amino acids. With 3 bases removed from V and 4 bases from J, the gap between germline ends came to 12 bases. In DNA form, the CDR3 reads TGTGCCAGCAGCTTCGGCCCTGCCGGAGAGACCCAGTACTTC. Amino acid sequence: CASSFGPAGETQYF.

V gene TRBV20-1 combines with J gene TRBJ1-5; possible D gene TRBD1, 5 bases. V lost 1 base and J lost 3, with 16 bases in between. CDR1 is DFQATT, CDR2 SNEGSKA, per germline (reference sequence). The CDR3 is 16 residues long. The CDR3 spells CSARGSAGEFNQPQHF. The CDR3 DNA sequence: TGCAGTGCTAGAGGGTCCGCGGGGGAGTTCAATCAGCCCCAGCATTTT.

This clonotype appeared many times. This sequence joins TRBV5-1 and TRBJ2-1; D remains ambiguous. Looked up from germline, CDR1 is SGHRS and CDR2 is YFSETQ. V shed 0 bases and J shed 12 bases, with 22 bases lying between them. The CDR3 length is 16 residues. Here the CDR3 reads CASSLEIRVGTNRQFF. CDR3 in DNA: TGCGCCAGCAGCTTGGAAATCCGGGTTGGCACAAATCGGCAGTTCTTC.

This clonotype was counted many times. This chain links TRBV28 with TRBJ2-7; D perhaps matches TRBD2 (5 bases). V dropped 10 bases and J dropped 4 bases, with 32 bases sitting between them. Germline-derived CDR1 and CDR2 are MDHEN and SYDVKM. This CDR3 has 18 amino acids. The chain's CDR3 is CATLSPPRGVVATYEQYF. The CDR3 nucleotides are TGTGCCACCCTTTCCCCCCCCCGGGGTGTGGTGGCTACTTACGAGCAGTACTTC.

This clonotype was seen ten or more times. J is TRBJ2-3 and V is TRBV9; tentatively, D is TRBD2 (5 bases). The V end lost 0 bases, the J end lost 2 bases, and 7 bases lay between the germline ends. CDR3 size: 14 residues. Per the germline V gene, CDR1 is SGDLS and CDR2 is YYNGEE. The CDR3 nucleotides are TGTGCCAGCAGCGTAGTAGCGACCACAGATACGCAGTATTTT. This gives the protein CASSVVATTDTQYF.

The chain links TRBV7-2 to TRBJ2-3; perhaps TRBD1 as D (6 bases). The CDR3 extends over 15 amino acids. Trimming cost V 5 bases and J 3 bases, with 15 bases left between them. The V gene's germline CDR1 is SGHTA and CDR2 FQGNSA. The CDR3 is CASSPRQVLTDTQYF. DNA for the CDR3: TGTGCCAGCAGCCCGAGACAGGTTTTGACAGATACGCAGTATTTT.

The V call is TRBV24-1, the J call TRBJ1-1; 9 bases fit TRBD1. The CDR3 loop spans 14 amino acids. V was clipped by 7 bases and J by 1 base; unmatched bases: 3. Germline V gene sequence: CDR1 KGHDR, CDR2 SFDVKD. The CDR3 bases are TGTGCCACCAGACAGGGGGCGACGAACACTGAAGCTTTCTTT. As protein: CATRQGATNTEAFF.

The sample holds many counts of this clonotype. The chain combines TRBV24-1 with TRBJ2-3; tentative D call: TRBD1 (6 bases). CDR3 length: 15 amino acids. Between the trimmed V and J ends, which lost 5 bases and 3 bases, there was a span of 14 bases. The germline V gene encodes CDR1 KGHDR and CDR2 SFDVKD. CDR3 nucleotide sequence: TGTGCCACCAGTGTCCCACAGGGTGTGACAGATACGCAGTATTTT. Its translation: CATSVPQGVTDTQYF.

This clonotype was observed a handful of times. The chain is built from TRBV28 and TRBJ1-4, with a tentative D call TRBD1 (5 bases). Germline-derived CDR1 and CDR2 are MDHEN and SYDVKM. This CDR3 has 14 residues. Deletions cut 6 bases from V and 5 bases from J, with 13 bases between. The CDR3 protein is CASSQGLRNEKLFF. CDR3 sequence (DNA): TGTGCCAGCAGCCAGGGACTGAGGAATGAAAAACTGTTTTTT.

This clonotype was seen repeatedly, ten times or more. The rearrangement joins TRBV12-5 to TRBJ1-1; TRBD1 aligns across 8 bases. Germline V gene data show CDR1 as LGHNT and CDR2 as FRNRAP. The length of the CDR3 is 17 residues. J gave up 2 bases and V 5 bases, and 13 bases lay outside the gene matches. As DNA, the CDR3 is TGTGCTAGTGGTCCACCTCGGACAGGGCTAGGAAACACTGAAGCTTTCTTT. Protein product: CASGPPRTGLGNTEAFF.

In this sample, this clonotype turned up a few times. This chain joins TRBV5-3 and TRBJ2-1, with 10 bases matching TRBD2. TRBV5-3 is an ORF; its function is uncertain. Germline trimming cut 3 bases from V and 8 bases from J; bases unmatched to any gene: 29. The CDR3 sequence is 22 residues long. The CDR3 is CARSSLVVPASGSNGSQDEQFF. The CDR3 bases are TGTGCCAGAAGCTCCCTTGTTGTTCCGGCTAGCGGGAGCAATGGATCGCAAGATGAGCAGTTCTTC.

This clonotype was counted many times. The V and J genes are TRBV28 and TRBJ2-7; 13 bases align to TRBD2. The V and J ends lost 5 bases and 4 bases, in that order; junction bases with no gene match: 11. Per the germline V gene, CDR1 is MDHEN and CDR2 is SYDVKM. This CDR3 is built from 17 residues. The CDR3 coding sequence is TGTGCCAGCAGTCCTAGACTAGCGGGAGGAGCGGCGTACGAGCAGTACTTC. Its protein product is CASSPRLAGGAAYEQYF.

This clonotype has ten or more counts. The rearrangement joins TRBV10-3 to TRBJ2-3, with D maybe TRBD2 (7 bases). The V end lost 6 bases, the J end lost 5 bases, and 18 bases lay between the germline ends. The CDR3 spans 15 residues. The germline V gene encodes CDR1 ENHRY and CDR2 SYGVKD. This CDR3 is CAIRRGGGIEDTQYF. CDR3 nucleotide sequence: TGTGCCATCAGGCGGGGAGGGGGTATTGAAGATACGCAGTATTTT.

In its sample, this clonotype was seen many times. The V gene is TRBV7-6, the J gene TRBJ1-3, with TRBD1 as a possible D gene (6 bases). V lost 5 bases, J lost 2 bases, and 19 bases lay in between. CDR3 size: 17 residues. Germline CDR1 reads SGHVS; CDR2 reads FNYEAQ. CDR3 region: CASSPYPGEGAGNTIYF. The CDR3 DNA reads TGTGCCAGCAGCCCGTATCCAGGGGAGGGAGCTGGAAACACCATATATTTT.

This clonotype was counted a few times. The rearrangement links TRBV2 to TRBJ2-3, with 12 nucleotides matching TRBD2. The V gene's germline CDR1 is SNHLY and CDR2 FYNNEI. The CDR3 spans 16 residues. V was pared by 3 bases and J by 3 bases, with 4 bases of the junction left unmatched. CDR3 in amino acids: CASSETSGSSTDTQYF. The CDR3 nucleotides are TGTGCCAGCAGTGAGACTAGCGGGAGTTCAACAGATACGCAGTATTTT.

This clonotype has at least ten counts. This rearrangement joins TRBV7-9 to TRBJ1-1; no clear D. There are 12 residues in the CDR3. Trimming shortened V by 0 bases and J by 5 bases, and 4 bases separated the two germline ends. The germline gives CDR1 SEHNR, CDR2 FQNEAQ (reference sequence). The CDR3 coding sequence is TGTGCCAGCAGCTTAGCGTTGACTGAAGCTTTCTTT. It translates to CASSLALTEAFF.

V usage is TRBV20-1 and J usage is TRBJ2-3, with no clear D. V was pared by 1 base and J by 0 bases, with 5 bases between. This CDR3 spans 13 amino acids. In germline, CDR1 is DFQATT, CDR2 SNEGSKA (reference sequence). The CDR3, as DNA: TGCAGTGCTAGAGTAGGTAGCACAGATACGCAGTATTTT. It specifies CSARVGSTDTQYF.

Judged by abundance, this clonotype is medium-sized. CDR3 region: CASRDSLASYTF. The CDR3 DNA is TGTGCCAGCAGGGACTCACTCGCAAGCTACACCTTC. The V call is TRBV2, the J call TRBJ1-2; D unresolved. The ends were cut back, 6 bases at V and 9 bases at J, with 14 bases in the middle. Germline V lookup: CDR1 SNHLY, CDR2 FYNNEI. This CDR3 is 12 amino acids long.

The rearrangement joins TRBV13 to TRBJ1-5; D uncertain. The length of the CDR3 is 13 residues. Germline CDR1 reads PRHDT; CDR2 reads FYEKMQ (reference sequence). V was trimmed by 1 base and J by 5 bases, leaving 6 bases between them. The CDR3 bases are TGTGCCAGCAGCTTAGATCGGGATCAGCCCCAGCATTTT. The encoded protein is CASSLDRDQPQHF.